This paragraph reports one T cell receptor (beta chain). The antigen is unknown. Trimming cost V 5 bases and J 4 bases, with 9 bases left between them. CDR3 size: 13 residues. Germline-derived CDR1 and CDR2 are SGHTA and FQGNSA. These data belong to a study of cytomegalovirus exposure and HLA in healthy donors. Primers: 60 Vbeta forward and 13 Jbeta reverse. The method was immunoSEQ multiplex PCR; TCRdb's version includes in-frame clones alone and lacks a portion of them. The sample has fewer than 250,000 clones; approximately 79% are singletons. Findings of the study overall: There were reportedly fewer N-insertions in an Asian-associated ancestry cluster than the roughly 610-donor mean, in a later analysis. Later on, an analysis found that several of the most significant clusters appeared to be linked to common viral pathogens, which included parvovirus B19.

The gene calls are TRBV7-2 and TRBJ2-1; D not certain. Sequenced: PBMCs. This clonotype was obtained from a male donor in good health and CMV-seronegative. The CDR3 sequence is CASSLLLYNEQFF. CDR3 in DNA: TGTGCCAGCAGCCTCCTCTTGTACAATGAGCAGTTCTTC.